This T cell receptor (beta chain) comes out of a study of T cell changes during pregnancy in multiple sclerosis. This clone was seen only once. Sequenced by immunoSEQ multiplex PCR; TCRdb stores in-frame clones only, minus some. The sample has 95,000 to 110,000 clones; 85% to 95% are singletons. The CDR3 is 15 residues long. Trimming pared 6 bases from V and 4 bases from J, leaving 18 bases between. Germline V gene sequence: CDR1 MNHEY, CDR2 SVGAGI. Sequencing used peripheral blood, obtained in the third trimester of pregnancy. The rearrangement uses TRBV6-5 and TRBJ1-1, with TRBD1 as a possible D gene (5 bases). The receptor comes from a female donor in good health, enrolled as a control in a pregnancy study. The CDR3, as DNA: TGTGCCAGCAGAATAGACAGTAGCCCCTTCACTGAAGCTTTCTTT. Amino acids: CASRIDSSPFTEAFF.